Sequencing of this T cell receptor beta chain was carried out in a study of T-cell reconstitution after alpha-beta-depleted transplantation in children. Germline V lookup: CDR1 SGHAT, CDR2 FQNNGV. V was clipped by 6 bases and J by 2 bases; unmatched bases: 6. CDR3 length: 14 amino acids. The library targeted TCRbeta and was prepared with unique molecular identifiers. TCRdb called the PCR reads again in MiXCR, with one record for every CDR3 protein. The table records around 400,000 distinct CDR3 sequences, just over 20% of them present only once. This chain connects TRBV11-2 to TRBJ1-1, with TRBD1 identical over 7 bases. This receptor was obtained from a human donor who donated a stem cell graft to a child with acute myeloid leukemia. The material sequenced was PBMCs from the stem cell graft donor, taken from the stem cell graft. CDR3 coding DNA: TGTGCCAGCAGTTTACACAGGGGAAACACTGAAGCTTTCTTT. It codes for CASSLHRGNTEAFF.